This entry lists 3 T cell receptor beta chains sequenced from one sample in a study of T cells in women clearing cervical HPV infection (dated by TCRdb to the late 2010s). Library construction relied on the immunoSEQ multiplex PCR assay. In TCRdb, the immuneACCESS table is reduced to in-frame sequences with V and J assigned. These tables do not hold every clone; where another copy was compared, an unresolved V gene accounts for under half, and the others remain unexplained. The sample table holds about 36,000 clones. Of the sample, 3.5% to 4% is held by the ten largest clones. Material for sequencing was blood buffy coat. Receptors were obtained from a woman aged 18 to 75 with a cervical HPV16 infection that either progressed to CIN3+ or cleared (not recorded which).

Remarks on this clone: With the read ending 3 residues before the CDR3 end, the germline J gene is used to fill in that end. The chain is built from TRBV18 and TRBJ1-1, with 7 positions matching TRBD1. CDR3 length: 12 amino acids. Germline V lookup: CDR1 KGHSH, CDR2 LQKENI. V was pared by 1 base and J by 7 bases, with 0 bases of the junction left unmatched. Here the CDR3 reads CASSPRQGEAFF. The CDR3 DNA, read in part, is TGTGCCAGCTCACCACGACAGGGTGAA.

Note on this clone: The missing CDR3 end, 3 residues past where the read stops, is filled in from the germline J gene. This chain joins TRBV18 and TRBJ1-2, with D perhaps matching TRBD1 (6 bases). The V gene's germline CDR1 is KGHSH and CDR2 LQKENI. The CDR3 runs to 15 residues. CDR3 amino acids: CASSPRTASSYDYTF. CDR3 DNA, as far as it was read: TGTGCCAGCTCACCGAGGACAGCCAGCTCCTACGAC.

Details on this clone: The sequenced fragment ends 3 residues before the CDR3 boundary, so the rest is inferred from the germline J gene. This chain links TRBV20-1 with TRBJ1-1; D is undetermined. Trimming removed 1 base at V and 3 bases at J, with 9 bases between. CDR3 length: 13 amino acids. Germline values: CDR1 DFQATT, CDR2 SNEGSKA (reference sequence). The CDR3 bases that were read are TGCAGTGCTAGAGGTAGCAGCTACACTGAA. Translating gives CSARGSSYTE. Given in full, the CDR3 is CSARGSSYTEAFF.